This T cell receptor (beta chain) was sequenced for a study of shared clonotypes between healthy human individuals. Findings of the study overall: Sharing of clonotypes among donors was expected to vary with sequencing depth.

In this sample, this clone turned up once. Its matching antigen is unknown. CDR1 and CDR2 from the germline V gene are SGHAT and FQNNGV. The CDR3 length is 19 residues. V lost 8 bases to trimming and J lost 2 bases; unmatched junction nucleotides: 13. Sequencing was performed with immunoSEQ multiplex PCR; in TCRdb, only in-frame clones are kept and a portion is missing. The repertoire consists of more than 2,000,000 clones, with approximately 90% occurring once and the leading ten covering around 0.14%. The chain joins TRBV11-2 to TRBJ2-3, with TRBD2 matching over 16 bases. Sequences were obtained from naive CD4+ T cells sorted from blood. Subset here: CD45RA+ positively selected. The clonotype originates from a man aged 18 to 30 in good health. The CDR3, as DNA: TGTGCCAGCGGAGGAGGGACTAGCGGGAGGGTGGGCCCCACAGATACGCAGTATTTT. Translated, it gives CASGGGTSGRVGPTDTQYF.